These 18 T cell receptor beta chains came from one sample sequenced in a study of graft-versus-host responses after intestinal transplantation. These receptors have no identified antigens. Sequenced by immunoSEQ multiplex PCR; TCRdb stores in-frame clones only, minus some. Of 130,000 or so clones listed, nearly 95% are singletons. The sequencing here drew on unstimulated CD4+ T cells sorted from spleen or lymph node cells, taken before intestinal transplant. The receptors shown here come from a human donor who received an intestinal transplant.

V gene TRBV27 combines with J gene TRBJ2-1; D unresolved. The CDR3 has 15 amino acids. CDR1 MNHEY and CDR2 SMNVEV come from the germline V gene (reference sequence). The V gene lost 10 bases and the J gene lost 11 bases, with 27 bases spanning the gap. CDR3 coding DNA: TGTGCCACCAAGTCTAAAGGAGCGTGGGCTATGCAGCAGTTCTTC. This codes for CATKSKGAWAMQQFF.

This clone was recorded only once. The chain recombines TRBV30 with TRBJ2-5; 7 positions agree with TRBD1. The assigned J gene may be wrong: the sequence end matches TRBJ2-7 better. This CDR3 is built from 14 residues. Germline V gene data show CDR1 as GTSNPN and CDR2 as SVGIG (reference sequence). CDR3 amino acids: CASSGTASPYEQYF. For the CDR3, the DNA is TGTGCCTCCTCAGGGACAGCATCACCCTACGAGCAGTACTTC.

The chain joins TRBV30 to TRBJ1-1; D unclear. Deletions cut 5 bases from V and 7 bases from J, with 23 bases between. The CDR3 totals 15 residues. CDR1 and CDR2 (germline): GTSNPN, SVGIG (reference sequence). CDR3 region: CAWFRPDFYSGEAFF. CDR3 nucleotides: TGTGCCTGGTTTCGCCCGGACTTTTACTCGGGTGAAGCTTTCTTT.

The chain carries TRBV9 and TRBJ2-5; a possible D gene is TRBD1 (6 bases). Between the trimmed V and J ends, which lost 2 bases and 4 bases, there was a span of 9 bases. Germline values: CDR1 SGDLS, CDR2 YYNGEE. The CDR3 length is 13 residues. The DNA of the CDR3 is TGTGCCAGCAGCGTGATAGGGGGAGAGACCCAGTACTTC. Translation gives CASSVIGGETQYF.

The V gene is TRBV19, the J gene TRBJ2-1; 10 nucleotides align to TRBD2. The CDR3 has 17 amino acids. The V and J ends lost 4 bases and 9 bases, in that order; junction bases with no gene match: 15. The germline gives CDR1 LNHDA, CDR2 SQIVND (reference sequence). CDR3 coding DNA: TGTGCCAGTAGTACGGCCAGACTAGCGGGCATTTTCAGTGAGCAGTTCTTC. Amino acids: CASSTARLAGIFSEQFF.

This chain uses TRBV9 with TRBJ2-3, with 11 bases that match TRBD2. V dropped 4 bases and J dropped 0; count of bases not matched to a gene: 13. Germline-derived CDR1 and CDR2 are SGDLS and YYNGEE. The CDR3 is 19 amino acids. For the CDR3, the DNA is TGTGCCAGCAGCCAAGGACTAGCGGGCCAATTCTCTAGCACAGATACGCAGTATTTT. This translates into CASSQGLAGQFSSTDTQYF.

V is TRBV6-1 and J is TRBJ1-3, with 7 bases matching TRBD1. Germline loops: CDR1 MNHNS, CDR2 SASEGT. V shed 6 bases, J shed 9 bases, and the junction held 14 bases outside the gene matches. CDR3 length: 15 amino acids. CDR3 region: CASRGSGTVYVTIYF. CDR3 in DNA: TGTGCCAGCAGGGGATCCGGGACAGTTTATGTCACCATATATTTT.

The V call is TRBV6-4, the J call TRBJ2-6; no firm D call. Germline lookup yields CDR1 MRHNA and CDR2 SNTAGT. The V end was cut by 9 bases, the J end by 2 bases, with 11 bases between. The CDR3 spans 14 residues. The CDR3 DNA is TGTGCCAGTCGACTTACCGCTGGGGCCAACGTCCTGACTTTC. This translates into CASRLTAGANVLTF.

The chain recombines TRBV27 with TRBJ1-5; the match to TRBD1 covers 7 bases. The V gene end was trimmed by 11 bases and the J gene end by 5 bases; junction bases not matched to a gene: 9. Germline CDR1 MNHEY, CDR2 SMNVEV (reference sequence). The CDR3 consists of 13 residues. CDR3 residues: CAGGRQGHQPQHF. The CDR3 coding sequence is TGTGCCGGGGGACGACAGGGTCATCAGCCCCAGCATTTT.

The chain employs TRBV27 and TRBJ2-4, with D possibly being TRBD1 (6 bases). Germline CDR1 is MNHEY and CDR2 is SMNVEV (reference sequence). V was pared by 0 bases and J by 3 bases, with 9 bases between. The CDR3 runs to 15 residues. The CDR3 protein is CASSLSGRGKNIQYF. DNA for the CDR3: TGTGCCAGCAGTTTATCGGGCAGGGGCAAAAACATTCAGTACTTC.

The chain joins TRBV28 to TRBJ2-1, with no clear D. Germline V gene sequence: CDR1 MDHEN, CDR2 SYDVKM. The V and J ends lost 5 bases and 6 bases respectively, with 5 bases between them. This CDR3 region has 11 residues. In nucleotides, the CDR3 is TGTGCCAGCAGTCCCCTCAATGAGCAGTTCTTC. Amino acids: CASSPLNEQFF.

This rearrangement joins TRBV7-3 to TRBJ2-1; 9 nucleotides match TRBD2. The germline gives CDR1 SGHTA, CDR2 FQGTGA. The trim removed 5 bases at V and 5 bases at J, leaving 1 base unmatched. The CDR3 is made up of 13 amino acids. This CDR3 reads CASSRTSDNEQFF. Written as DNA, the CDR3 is TGTGCCAGCAGCAGGACTAGCGACAATGAGCAGTTCTTC. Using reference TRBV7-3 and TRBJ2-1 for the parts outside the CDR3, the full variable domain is GAGVSQTPSNKVTEKGKYVELRCDPISGHTALYWYRQSLGQGPEFLIYFQGTGAADDSGLPNDRFFAVRPEGSVSTLKIQRTERGDSAVYLCASSRTSDNEQFFGPGTRLTVL.

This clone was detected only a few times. In DNA, the CDR3 is TGCGCCAGCAGCCCTGACCTCCTTCGGCGGGATGAGCAGTTCTTC. This encodes CASSPDLLRRDEQFF. The V call is TRBV5-1, the J call TRBJ2-1; D possibly corresponds to TRBD2 (5 bases). V was pared by 4 bases and J by 8 bases, with 19 bases between. CDR3 length equals 15 residues. Looked up from germline, CDR1 is SGHRS and CDR2 is YFSETQ. The complete variable domain, with remaining parts taken from reference TRBV5-1 and TRBJ2-1, reads KAGVTQTPRYLIKTRGQQVTLSCSPISGHRSVSWYQQTPGQGLQFLFEYFSETQRNKGNFPGRFSGRQFSNSRSEMNVSTLELGDSALYLCASSPDLLRRDEQFFGPGTRLTVL.

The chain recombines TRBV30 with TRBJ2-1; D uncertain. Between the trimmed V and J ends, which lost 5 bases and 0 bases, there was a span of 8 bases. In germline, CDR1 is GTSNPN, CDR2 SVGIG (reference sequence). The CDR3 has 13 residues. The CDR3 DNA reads TGTGCCTGGCACCGTGGCTCCTACAATGAGCAGTTCTTC. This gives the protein CAWHRGSYNEQFF.

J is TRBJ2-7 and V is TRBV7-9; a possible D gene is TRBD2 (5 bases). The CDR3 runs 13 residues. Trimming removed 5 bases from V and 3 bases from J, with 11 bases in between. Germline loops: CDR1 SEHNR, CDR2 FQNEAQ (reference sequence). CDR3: CASSKTRDYEQYF. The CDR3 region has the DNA TGTGCCAGCAGCAAAACTAGGGACTACGAGCAGTACTTC.

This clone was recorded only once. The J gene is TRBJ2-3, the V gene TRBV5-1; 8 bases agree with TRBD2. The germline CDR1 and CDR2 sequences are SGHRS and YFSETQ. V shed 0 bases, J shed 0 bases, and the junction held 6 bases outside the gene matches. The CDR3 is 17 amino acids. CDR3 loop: CASSLEWLAGSTDTQYF. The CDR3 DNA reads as TGCGCCAGCAGCTTGGAATGGCTAGCGGGCAGCACAGATACGCAGTATTTT.

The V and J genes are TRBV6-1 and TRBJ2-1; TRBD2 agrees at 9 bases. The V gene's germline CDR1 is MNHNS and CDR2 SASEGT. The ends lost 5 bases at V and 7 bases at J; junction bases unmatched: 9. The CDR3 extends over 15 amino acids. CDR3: CASSHLAGGQNEQFF. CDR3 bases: TGTGCCAGCAGTCATCTGGCGGGAGGGCAAAATGAGCAGTTCTTC.

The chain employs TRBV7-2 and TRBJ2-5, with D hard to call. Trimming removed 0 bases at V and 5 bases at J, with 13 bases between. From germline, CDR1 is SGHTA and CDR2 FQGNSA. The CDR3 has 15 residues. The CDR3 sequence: CASSLAVASGETQYF. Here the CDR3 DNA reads TGTGCCAGCAGCTTAGCGGTAGCCTCTGGGGAGACCCAGTACTTC.